This TCR beta chain is drawn from a study of T cells in Graves' hyperthyroidism and ophthalmopathy. The CDR3 regions of TCR beta were amplified from RNA transcripts. With the HTBI primer set, the TCR CDR3 went through a first round of RT-PCR. One entry per CDR3 protein results from TCRdb running MiXCR on the multiplex PCR reads. The sample holds about 720,000 distinct CDR3 sequences; around 19% are singletons and the top ten take around 17%. Trimming removed 0 bases from V and 2 bases from J; junction bases left unmatched: 7. The CDR3 runs 17 residues. In germline, CDR1 is ENHRY, CDR2 SYGVKD. The receptor's source is a woman in her forties or fifties with Graves' hyperthyroidism that later progressed to Graves' ophthalmopathy. Material for sequencing was blood. The chain couples TRBV10-3 to TRBJ1-5, with TRBD1 matching over 7 bases. The chain's CDR3 is CAISESLRGLGNQPQHF. DNA of the CDR3: TGTGCCATCAGTGAGTCGTTGAGGGGGCTGGGCAATCAGCCCCAGCATTTT.